The clone carrying this TCR beta chain was counted ten times or more. Its antigen is as yet unknown. The CDR3 covers 16 residues. Trimming removed 4 bases at V and 1 base at J, with 15 bases between. The germline V gene encodes CDR1 SEHNR and CDR2 FQNEAQ (reference sequence). This record belongs to a study of T cells after yellow fever vaccination. Points from the study as a whole: On re-exposure, the response was weaker but peaked faster, at day 5 versus 15. Clones that expanded after primary vaccination mostly reappeared after the booster (around 96% CD4, approximately 87% CD8). The CD4 and CD8 compartments had a small share of their clonotypes in common.

The 5'RACE template-switching step produced TCR cDNA and added a universal primer site and UMIs. TCRdb re-called the 5' RACE reads through MiXCR, storing one row per CDR3 protein. The table includes 450,000 to 550,000 distinct CDR3 sequences, about a fifth detected once. The clonotype originates from a young man who received the YFV17D yellow fever vaccine. The chain joins TRBV7-9 to TRBJ2-3; TRBD1 is a possible D gene (5 bases). The specimen was PBMCs, collected approximately 20 days after the first yellow fever vaccination. The CDR3 region has the DNA TGTGCCAGCAGCTCCGATGGCAGGGAAGGCACAGATACGCAGTATTTT. The encoded protein is CASSSDGREGTDTQYF.